Presented here are 27 T cell receptor beta chains from one specimen sequenced in a study of somatic mutations in cytotoxic T cells in rheumatoid arthritis. Sequencing was performed with immunoSEQ multiplex PCR; in TCRdb, only in-frame clones are kept and a portion is missing. Altogether about 19,000 clones are present, more than 80% being singletons, with the ten largest covering more than 12%. The material sequenced was CD8+ T cells sorted from blood. The receptors shown here come from an adult with rheumatoid arthritis.

The V and J genes are TRBV7-6 and TRBJ2-5; 7 bases map to TRBD2. Trimming cost V 1 base and J 2 bases; bases outside gene matches: 4. The CDR3 runs 15 residues. CDR1 and CDR2 (germline): SGHVS, FNYEAQ. This CDR3 reads CASSLGLADQETQYF. As DNA, the CDR3 is TGTGCCAGCAGCTTAGGGCTAGCGGATCAAGAGACCCAGTACTTC.

The V gene is TRBV30, the J gene TRBJ2-1, with 7 bases that match TRBD2. CDR1 GTSNPN and CDR2 SVGIG come from the germline V gene (reference sequence). There are 14 residues in the CDR3. Trimming removed 7 bases from V and 0 bases from J; junction bases left unmatched: 6. CDR3 coding DNA: TGTGCCTCCGATCGGGGGGTCTCCTACAATGAGCAGTTCTTC. Its translation: CASDRGVSYNEQFF.

This clone was detected only once. The chain uses TRBV9 and TRBJ2-7; 15 nucleotides agree with TRBD2. Trimming cost V 4 bases and J 5 bases; bases outside gene matches: 25. CDR1 is SGDLS and CDR2 is YYNGEE in the germline V gene. The CDR3 covers 22 residues. The CDR3 spells CASSSPKLNTGGLAGGPHEQYF. The CDR3 DNA follows: TGTGCCAGCAGCTCACCTAAGCTCAACACAGGGGGACTAGCGGGAGGCCCCCACGAGCAGTACTTC.

This chain uses TRBV28 with TRBJ1-5; maybe TRBD1 (6 bases). Between the trimmed V and J ends, which lost 2 bases and 1 base, there was a span of 9 bases. The germline gives CDR1 MDHEN, CDR2 SYDVKM. The CDR3 is 15 residues long. In DNA form, the CDR3 reads TGTGCCAGCAGTTTACTCGGGACAAGCAATCAGCCCCAGCATTTT. It codes for CASSLLGTSNQPQHF.

The V and J genes are TRBV7-6 and TRBJ2-5; 11 bases are a match to TRBD2. Germline-derived CDR1 and CDR2 are SGHVS and FNYEAQ. V was clipped by 5 bases and J by 2 bases; unmatched bases: 13. CDR3 length: 18 residues. This chain's CDR3 is CASSQLAGGLGLQETQYF. The DNA for the CDR3 is TGTGCCAGCAGCCAGCTAGCGGGGGGTCTCGGGTTACAAGAGACCCAGTACTTC. Filled out from reference TRBV7-6 and TRBJ2-5, the complete variable domain reads GAGVSQSPRYKVTKRGQDVALRCDPISGHVSLYWYRQALGQGPEFLTYFNYEAQQDKSGLPNDRFSAERPEGSISTLTIQRTEQRDSAMYRCASSQLAGGLGLQETQYFGPGTRLLVL.

This clone came up a few times. This rearrangement joins TRBV18 to TRBJ1-1, with 10 bases lining up with TRBD1. The V gene end was trimmed by 3 bases and the J gene end by 1 base; junction bases not matched to a gene: 8. The CDR3 has 17 amino acids. Germline CDR1 is KGHSH and CDR2 is LQKENI. The CDR3 nucleotides read TGTGCCAGCTCACCCCCCGGGACAGGGGCTCCGAACACTGAAGCTTTCTTT. Amino acid sequence: CASSPPGTGAPNTEAFF.

The chain employs TRBV4-3 and TRBJ1-2, with D hard to call. Germline V CDR1 and CDR2: LGHNA, YSLEER. There are 15 residues in the CDR3. Trimming removed 3 bases from V and 4 bases from J, with 15 bases in between. The CDR3 DNA follows: TGCGCCAGCAGCCAGATGGCCAGCCCAGCCTATGGCTACACCTTC. Translation: CASSQMASPAYGYTF.

This chain links TRBV28 with TRBJ2-1, with D perhaps TRBD1 or TRBD2 (5 bases each). Trimming shortened V by 8 bases and J by 0 bases, and 8 bases separated the two germline ends. From germline, CDR1 is MDHEN and CDR2 SYDVKM. The CDR3 covers 13 residues. The CDR3 nucleotides are TGTGCCAGCCGGGGCTTCTCCTACAATGAGCAGTTCTTC. Its protein product is CASRGFSYNEQFF. Together with reference TRBV28 and TRBJ2-1, the CDR3 gives the full variable domain: DVKVTQSSRYLVKRTGEKVFLECVQDMDHENMFWYRQDPGLGLRLIYFSYDVKMKEKGDIPEGYSVSREKKERFSLILESASTNQTSMYLCASRGFSYNEQFFGPGTRLTVL.

The rearrangement uses TRBV19 and TRBJ2-7; D is unclear. The CDR3 contains 14 residues. Looked up from germline, CDR1 is LNHDA and CDR2 is SQIVND (reference sequence). The germline V and J ends were trimmed by 5 bases and 0 bases, with 11 bases remaining between them. The CDR3 coding sequence is TGTGCCAGTAGTTTCCGGACGGACTCCTACGAGCAGTACTTC. The encoded protein is CASSFRTDSYEQYF.

This clone was seen more than once but under ten times. The chain joins TRBV19 to TRBJ2-4; D possibly matches TRBD1 or TRBD2 (6 bases each). The CDR3 covers 13 residues. V lost 2 bases, J lost 8 bases, and 10 bases lay in between. Germline V gene sequence: CDR1 LNHDA, CDR2 SQIVND (reference sequence). Here the CDR3 reads CASSIWGADIQYF. The CDR3 DNA follows: TGTGCCAGTAGTATATGGGGGGCGGACATTCAGTACTTC.

There are a few counts of this clone. V gene TRBV7-6 combines with J gene TRBJ2-6; 11 nucleotides agree with TRBD1. This CDR3 contains 17 residues. Germline CDR1 reads SGHVS; CDR2 reads FNYEAQ. V dropped 4 bases and J dropped 3; count of bases not matched to a gene: 5. The CDR3 DNA reads as TGTGCCAGCAGCTGGACAGGGGGCGGAGATGGGGCCAACGTCCTGACTTTC. This encodes CASSWTGGGDGANVLTF.

The chain recombines TRBV5-4 with TRBJ2-5; D remains ambiguous. Germline assignment: CDR1 SGHNT and CDR2 YYREEE (reference sequence). V dropped 4 bases and J dropped 0 bases, with 13 bases sitting between them. This CDR3 has 15 residues. The CDR3 DNA reads as TGTGCCAGCAGCCCTGGCTGGCTCAACCAAGAGACCCAGTACTTC. The encoded protein is CASSPGWLNQETQYF.

This chain links TRBV5-6 with TRBJ1-5, with D unclear. Germline assignment: CDR1 SGHDT and CDR2 YYEEEE. This CDR3 has 12 amino acids. V was shortened by 2 bases and J by 7 bases, with 7 bases between the two germline ends. CDR3 sequence (DNA): TGTGCCAGCAGCTTAGGGTCGCAGCCCCAGCATTTT. Its translation: CASSLGSQPQHF.

The gene calls are TRBV4-3 and TRBJ2-2; 9 nucleotides align to TRBD2. Germline V gives CDR1 LGHNA, CDR2 YSLEER. The J segment lost 6 bases and the V segment lost 0 bases, leaving 5 bases of the junction unmatched. The CDR3 is made up of 16 amino acids. The CDR3 reads CASSQDGGGVPGELFF. The CDR3 nucleotides are TGCGCCAGCAGCCAAGATGGCGGGGGGGTCCCCGGGGAGCTGTTTTTT.

The J gene is TRBJ2-1, the V gene TRBV19; either TRBD1 or TRBD2 may fit D (5 bases each). CDR3 length: 13 amino acids. V was cut by 3 bases and J by 10 bases, with 13 bases left in between. CDR1 is LNHDA and CDR2 is SQIVND in the germline V gene (reference sequence). The CDR3 spells CASSILPGTEQFF. CDR3 in DNA: TGTGCCAGTAGTATTTTACCAGGGACCGAGCAGTTCTTC.

As for this clone: Other DNA sequences of this sample code for an identical CDR3. This chain joins TRBV6-1 and TRBJ2-2; D uncertain. V lost 5 bases to trimming and J lost 7 bases, with 8 bases between them. This CDR3 comprises 12 residues. CDR1 is MNHNS and CDR2 is SASEGT in the germline V gene. The CDR3 bases are TGTGCCAGCAGTTTGAATAGCGGGGAGCTGTTTTTT. Protein product: CASSLNSGELFF.

The V gene is TRBV4-1, the J gene TRBJ2-7; D not certain. The germline gives CDR1 MGHRA, CDR2 YSYEKL. This CDR3 spans 14 amino acids. Trimming stripped 1 base from V and 2 bases from J, with 9 bases between. CDR3 sequence: CASSQADSPYEQYF. The CDR3 DNA reads as TGCGCCAGCAGCCAAGCCGATTCCCCCTACGAGCAGTACTTC.

The rearrangement links TRBV7-8 to TRBJ1-3; 7 nucleotides line up with TRBD1. CDR1 and CDR2 (germline): SGHVS, FQNEAQ. This CDR3 is built from 15 residues. With 4 bases clipped from V and 0 bases from J, the junction kept 3 bases outside the gene matches. Here the CDR3 reads CASSSTGISGNTIYF. CDR3 nucleotide sequence: TGTGCCAGCAGCTCGACAGGGATCTCTGGAAACACCATATATTTT.

The rearrangement uses TRBV4-1 and TRBJ2-7; TRBD1 matches at 7 bases. Per germline, CDR1 MGHRA and CDR2 YSYEKL. The V segment lost 4 bases and the J segment 0 bases; nucleotides outside the gene matches: 6. The CDR3 loop spans 15 amino acids. Here the CDR3 reads CASSLPGTASYEQYF. CDR3 DNA: TGCGCCAGCAGCCTTCCCGGGACAGCCTCCTACGAGCAGTACTTC.

The rearrangement joins TRBV29-1 to TRBJ1-1; 7 bases align to TRBD1. The CDR3 length is 13 residues. Trimming took 6 bases from V and 5 from J; bases not matched to a gene: 9. Germline CDR1 reads SQVTM; CDR2 reads ANQGSEA. The CDR3 loop is CSVFTGAGTEAFF. The CDR3 DNA reads TGCAGCGTCTTCACAGGGGCCGGGACTGAAGCTTTCTTT.

This chain links TRBV9 with TRBJ1-6; D is unclear. Per the germline V gene, CDR1 is SGDLS and CDR2 is YYNGEE. There are 12 residues in the CDR3. V lost 0 bases and J 7 bases, leaving 2 bases between the germline ends. The CDR3 DNA is TGTGCCAGCAGCGTAGGAAATTCACCCCTCCACTTT. Amino acids: CASSVGNSPLHF.

The chain employs TRBV9 and TRBJ2-1, with 9 bases lining up with TRBD1. The J segment lost 6 bases and the V segment lost 0 bases, leaving 7 bases of the junction unmatched. Germline V gene sequence: CDR1 SGDLS, CDR2 YYNGEE. This CDR3 spans 16 amino acids. The CDR3 spells CASSVVGDRAINEQFF. The CDR3, as DNA: TGTGCCAGCAGCGTAGTCGGGGACAGGGCGATCAATGAGCAGTTCTTC.

J is TRBJ2-4 and V is TRBV27; no firm D call. Germline V gives CDR1 MNHEY, CDR2 SMNVEV (reference sequence). V lost 5 bases and J lost 8, with 16 bases in between. The CDR3 loop spans 14 amino acids. The CDR3 DNA sequence: TGTGCCAGCAGTGCGGCCCGGGCCCAACACATTCAGTACTTC. The encoded protein is CASSAARAQHIQYF.

This clone was observed once. The V and J genes are TRBV13 and TRBJ2-1; D gene uncertain. The CDR3 loop spans 11 amino acids. Trimming removed 0 bases at V and 6 bases at J, with 0 bases between. Germline CDR1 is PRHDT and CDR2 is FYEKMQ (reference sequence). As DNA, the CDR3 is TGTGCCAGCAGCTTAGGCAATGAGCAGTTCTTC. Protein sequence: CASSLGNEQFF.

CDR3 residues: CASSLSRGENQPQHF. CDR3 in DNA: TGTGCCAGCAGTTTATCCCGGGGGGAAAACCAGCCCCAGCATTTT. V usage is TRBV27 and J usage is TRBJ1-5; maybe TRBD1 (5 bases). V was cut by 0 bases and J by 7 bases, with 13 bases left in between. The CDR3 consists of 15 residues. Germline V lookup: CDR1 MNHEY, CDR2 SMNVEV (reference sequence).

The rearrangement uses TRBV4-3 and TRBJ2-3, with a weak D call TRBD2 (5 bases). V was pared by 4 bases and J by 0 bases, with 11 bases between. Germline CDR1 LGHNA, CDR2 YSLEER. The CDR3 consists of 15 residues. For the CDR3, the DNA is TGCGCCAGCAGCCGGGAGACACCTAGCACAGATACGCAGTATTTT. Translation: CASSRETPSTDTQYF.

The chain carries TRBV28 and TRBJ1-5, with unresolved D. Between the trimmed V and J ends, which lost 6 bases and 5 bases, there was a span of 11 bases. CDR1 MDHEN and CDR2 SYDVKM come from the germline V gene. The CDR3 sequence is 13 residues long. The CDR3 coding sequence is TGTGCCAGCAGCTCCTACGGGGATCAGCCCCAGCATTTT. Translated, it gives CASSSYGDQPQHF. Variable domain in full (rest from reference TRBV28 and TRBJ1-5): DVKVTQSSRYLVKRTGEKVFLECVQDMDHENMFWYRQDPGLGLRLIYFSYDVKMKEKGDIPEGYSVSREKKERFSLILESASTNQTSMYLCASSSYGDQPQHFGDGTRLSIL.